The 18 T cell receptor beta chains below come from one sample, sequenced in a study of T cell responses to AZD1222 COVID-19 vaccine. Sequenced by immunoSEQ multiplex PCR; TCRdb stores in-frame clones only, minus some. The repertoire holds some 110,000 clones, 86% seen once, with roughly 15% in the top ten. Material: peripheral blood, obtained 28 days after the second AZD1222 dose. Source of these receptors: an adult who received the AZD1222 COVID-19 vaccine.

The rearrangement uses TRBV18 and TRBJ2-7, with D possibly being TRBD2 (6 bases). CDR1 KGHSH and CDR2 LQKENI come from the germline V gene. This CDR3 is 16 amino acids long. The V end lost 3 bases, the J end lost 3 bases, and 18 bases lay between the germline ends. The CDR3: CASSPVLSGGSYEQYF. The CDR3 DNA reads TGTGCCAGCTCACCGGTTCTTAGCGGCGGCAGCTACGAGCAGTACTTC.

This chain joins TRBV7-2 and TRBJ2-1; maybe TRBD1 (5 bases). This CDR3 contains 14 residues. The germline CDR1 and CDR2 sequences are SGHTA and FQGNSA. V dropped 5 bases and J dropped 8 bases, with 16 bases sitting between them. In DNA form, the CDR3 reads TGTGCCAGCAGCGCCACACAGGCGTCGGATGAGCAGTTCTTC. It codes for CASSATQASDEQFF. Full variable domain (missing parts from reference TRBV7-2 and TRBJ2-1): GAGVSQSPSNKVTEKGKDVELRCDPISGHTALYWYRQSLGQGLEFLIYFQGNSAPDKSGLPSDRFSAERTGGSVSTLTIQRTQQEDSAVYLCASSATQASDEQFFGPGTRLTVL.

This chain's CDR3 is CASSETRDNTDTQYF. The CDR3 DNA is TGTGCCAGCAGTGAGACTAGGGATAACACAGATACGCAGTATTTT. The chain carries TRBV6-1 and TRBJ2-3, with a possible D match to TRBD2 (6 bases). The germline CDR1 and CDR2 sequences are MNHNS and SASEGT. V was pared by 3 bases and J by 2 bases, with 12 bases between. CDR3 length: 15 amino acids.

This rearrangement joins TRBV7-3 to TRBJ1-6; tentatively, D is TRBD1 (5 bases). Germline-derived CDR1 and CDR2 are SGHTA and FQGTGA. This CDR3 spans 15 amino acids. V was trimmed by 2 bases and J by 10 bases, leaving 15 bases between them. The CDR3 nucleotides read TGTGCCAGCAGCTTATCTAACAGGCCGGGATCACCCCTCCACTTT. It codes for CASSLSNRPGSPLHF.

This sequence joins TRBV25-1 and TRBJ2-5; 7 bases align to TRBD1. The CDR3 totals 16 residues. Trimming cost V 4 bases and J 1 base; bases outside gene matches: 9. In germline, CDR1 is MGHDK, CDR2 SYGVNS. The CDR3 sequence: CASSGPLGQAQETQYF. The CDR3, as DNA: TGTGCCAGCAGTGGCCCCCTCGGACAGGCCCAAGAGACCCAGTACTTC.

This clone showed up just a few times. CDR3 sequence reads: CASTTGTTRLEQYF. As DNA, the CDR3 is TGTGCCAGCACCACCGGGACAACGCGGCTCGAGCAGTACTTC. The chain links TRBV6-5 to TRBJ2-7; possible D gene TRBD1, 6 bases. CDR1 is MNHEY, CDR2 SVGAGI, per germline. Trimming pared 7 bases from V and 6 bases from J, leaving 19 bases between. The CDR3 extends over 14 amino acids.

The rearrangement links TRBV18 to TRBJ2-5, with 8 bases matching TRBD2. From germline, CDR1 is KGHSH and CDR2 LQKENI. CDR3 size: 14 residues. Losses at the gene ends were 3 bases for V and 5 bases for J; bases not matched to a gene: 5. CDR3 amino acids: CASSPGLAMETQYF. The CDR3 DNA reads as TGTGCCAGCTCACCTGGACTAGCAATGGAGACCCAGTACTTC.

This clone appeared once. The chain has TRBV7-2 and TRBJ1-2; TRBD1 matches 7 bases. The V segment lost 5 bases and the J segment 3 bases; nucleotides outside the gene matches: 6. Germline assignment: CDR1 SGHTA and CDR2 FQGNSA. The CDR3 has 14 amino acids. The CDR3 nucleotides are TGTGCCAGCAGCCCGGGACAGAACGACTATGGCTACACCTTC. Protein sequence: CASSPGQNDYGYTF.

This rearrangement joins TRBV9 to TRBJ1-4; 8 bases fit TRBD1. V lost 3 bases, J lost 0 bases, and 13 bases stayed unmatched. CDR3 length: 19 amino acids. Germline CDR1 reads SGDLS; CDR2 reads YYNGEE. CDR3 DNA sequence: TGTGCCAGCAGCGCACAAATTTCAGGGGGCCGAGCAACTAATGAAAAACTGTTTTTT. This translates into CASSAQISGGRATNEKLFF.

The rearrangement links TRBV4-3 to TRBJ2-1; D gene unclear. The CDR3 is 15 amino acids. Germline CDR1 and CDR2: LGHNA and YSLEER. The V end lost 0 bases, the J end lost 9 bases, and 15 bases lay between the germline ends. The CDR3 region has the DNA TGCGCCAGCAGCCAAGAAAGTGCCAGATTCGGTGAGCAGTTCTTC. It translates to CASSQESARFGEQFF.

The chain links TRBV7-9 to TRBJ2-5; a possible D gene is TRBD2 (7 bases). The CDR3 runs to 14 residues. V gave up 5 bases and J gave up 5 bases, with 15 bases separating them. Germline V gene data show CDR1 as SEHNR and CDR2 as FQNEAQ (reference sequence). CDR3 residues: CASSLLAGAETQYF. For the CDR3, the DNA is TGTGCCAGCAGCCTCCTGGCGGGGGCCGAGACCCAGTACTTC. Filled out from reference TRBV7-9 and TRBJ2-5, the complete variable domain reads DTGVSQNPRHKITKRGQNVTFRCDPISEHNRLYWYRQTLGQGPEFLTYFQNEAQLEKSRLLSDRFSAERPKGSFSTLEIQRTEQGDSAMYLCASSLLAGAETQYFGPGTRLLVL.

This clone was found a few times. The chain links TRBV16 to TRBJ2-1; D is unresolved. CDR1 and CDR2 from the germline V gene are KGHSY and FQNENV. Between the trimmed V and J ends, which lost 8 bases and 5 bases, there was a span of 13 bases. The CDR3 has 13 amino acids. CDR3 DNA sequence: TGTGCCAGCTCCCGACATACTAACAATGAGCAGTTCTTC. Amino acids: CASSRHTNNEQFF.

The chain is built from TRBV5-6 and TRBJ1-4, with D hard to call. The CDR3 is 19 amino acids. V lost 4 bases and J 0 bases, leaving 22 bases between the germline ends. Germline V lookup: CDR1 SGHDT, CDR2 YYEEEE. CDR3 DNA sequence: TGTGCCAGCAGCCTTGTCGCGGTGGGGAGCCCCTCAACTAATGAAAAACTGTTTTTT. Amino acid sequence: CASSLVAVGSPSTNEKLFF.

V is TRBV7-2 and J is TRBJ2-1; D possibly corresponds to TRBD1 (5 bases). Germline V lookup: CDR1 SGHTA, CDR2 FQGNSA. The V end was cut by 3 bases, the J end by 6 bases, with 15 bases between. This CDR3 spans 15 amino acids. CDR3 region: CASSFGQGSGNEQFF. The CDR3 DNA sequence: TGTGCCAGCAGCTTCGGGCAGGGCAGTGGCAATGAGCAGTTCTTC. Looking up the rest from reference TRBV7-2 and TRBJ2-1 gives the full variable domain: GAGVSQSPSNKVTEKGKDVELRCDPISGHTALYWYRQSLGQGLEFLIYFQGNSAPDKSGLPSDRFSAERTGGSVSTLTIQRTQQEDSAVYLCASSFGQGSGNEQFFGPGTRLTVL.

The V and J genes are TRBV18 and TRBJ2-2; D uncertain. This CDR3 has 15 residues. Germline-derived CDR1 and CDR2 are KGHSH and LQKENI. V lost 4 bases, J lost 0 bases, and 9 bases lay in between. CDR3 amino acids: CASSLEDPNTGELFF. The CDR3 DNA sequence: TGTGCCAGCTCACTGGAAGATCCGAACACCGGGGAGCTGTTTTTT.

V and J are TRBV28 and TRBJ2-1, with D perhaps matching TRBD2 (5 bases). This CDR3 contains 14 residues. Trimming removed 5 bases at V and 7 bases at J, with 15 bases between. Germline V lookup: CDR1 MDHEN, CDR2 SYDVKM. The CDR3 sequence is CASSQMSEGNEQFF. The CDR3 DNA reads TGTGCCAGCAGTCAAATGAGCGAGGGAAATGAGCAGTTCTTC.

The DNA for the CDR3 is TGTGCCATCAGTGAGTCGGAGGGGAGAGCTTTCTTT. Protein product: CAISESEGRAFF. The V gene is TRBV10-3, the J gene TRBJ1-1, with D maybe TRBD1 (5 bases). The germline CDR1 and CDR2 sequences are ENHRY and SYGVKD. The CDR3 consists of 12 residues. Trimming removed 0 bases at V and 10 bases at J, with 9 bases between.

The chain links TRBV18 to TRBJ1-1; tentatively, D is TRBD1 (5 bases). Germline CDR1 reads KGHSH; CDR2 reads LQKENI. This CDR3 region has 14 residues. Trimming pared 1 base from V and 4 bases from J, leaving 10 bases between. The CDR3 reads CASSPQGPGTEAFF. As DNA, the CDR3 is TGTGCCAGCTCACCACAGGGACCGGGCACTGAAGCTTTCTTT.